Here is one TCR beta chain with its context. What this receptor recognizes is not known. Base-call qualities are not available, and no considerably larger clone is one nucleotide away. This entry belongs to a study of tumor-infiltrating lymphocytes in primary liver carcinoma (dated by TCRdb to the late 2010s). Looking at the study overall: Between November 2015 and early 2016, roughly 5 patients in China with histopathologically diagnosed primary liver carcinoma had their tumors surgically resected. A total of 35 specimens from 5 patients underwent TCRbeta repertoire sequencing, comprising about 25 tumor regions, 5 adjacent noncancerous liver tissues and 5 peripheral blood samples. Repertoires from technical replicates were highly reproducible, with mean shared-clone rates approximately 0.88 and correlation coefficients above 0.98. The five patients had tumors staged T1-T3 N0M0, with maximum diameters ranging from roughly 4.2 to 11 cm. Samples yielded roughly 3.5 to 8 million productive TCRbeta reads; read depth did not differ significantly between tissue types. The study combined TCRbeta repertoire sequencing, expression microarrays and whole-exome sequencing across five regions of each liver tumor, with adjacent normal tissue and blood. Of the five patients, three men and two women aged 30 to 69 years, four had hepatocellular carcinoma and one had combined HCC and intrahepatic cholangiocarcinoma. Here is what the overall study found, with its caveats: Comparison of CD4+ and CD8+ T cell repertoires was precluded by the use of bulk unsorted samples. Because only the TCR beta chain was sequenced and unpaired alpha chains were not captured, true repertoire diversity is likely underestimated. The top 250 clones made up a significantly larger repertoire fraction in tumors than in blood (p = 0.039). Repertoire overlap was found to be higher between tumor regions (mean approximately 35%) than between tumor-adjacent (roughly 17%) or tumor-blood (about 14%) pairs, consistent with antigen-driven expansion. Only 4 or 5 patients were included in the study, and the authors note that the findings should be validated in a larger study.

A constant-region primer and ProtoScript II reverse transcriptase were used to reverse-transcribe TCRbeta-specific cDNA from approximately 450 ng total RNA. Three nested multiplex PCR rounds, following a slightly modified ARM-PCR procedure, were used to build the TCRbeta libraries. Each of the first two PCR rounds ran for approximately 9 cycles using multiplex TRBV1-TRBV30 forward primers together with a Cbeta reverse primer. Sample barcodes and Illumina adapters were attached in a final 25-cycle PCR using Deep VentR polymerase. Amplicons of 200-500 bp were gel-purified with a QIAquick gel extraction kit before sequencing. An Illumina HiSeq 2500 was used to sequence the TCRbeta amplicons, generating 250-bp paired-end reads. Concerning the study's data processing: Trimmomatic v0.33 was used to quality-trim the reads, and FLASH v1.2.11 was used to merge paired reads so that full CDR3 sequences could be recovered. V, D and J germline segments were assigned to the rearranged TCRbeta sequences by MiGEC v1.2.1b. Clonotype statistics and Shannon-Wiener diversity indices were computed with VDJtools v1.0.0. Except for diversity analysis, only each sample's 250 most abundant clonotypes were used in subsequent analyses to reduce sampling bias. TCRdb reprocessing: public reads trimmed at Q25 with fastp, clones called with MiXCR, in-frame beta chains kept. A single entry per CDR3 protein holds the most common genes and DNA from its merged rows. The V and J calls, along with clone size, are taken from TCRdb and not from the paper's own processing. Recorded for this sample are fewer than 350,000 distinct CDR3 sequences; roughly two thirds of them occurred a single time. Together, the top ten hold roughly 8.9% of the sample.

Blood RNA was extracted from unsorted whole blood with TRIzol reagent; germline DNA came from the DNeasy Blood & Tissue kit. Patients had chronic HBV infection and were treatment-naive at sampling. Before surgery, approximately 4.3 milliliters of peripheral blood were drawn into K2EDTA tubes. For this chain, trimming is 1 base at the V end and 11 bases at the J end, and the number of junction bases without a gene match is 11. The CDR3 runs 14 residues from the cysteine to the phenylalanine. Just CDR3 DNA is preserved here, 42 bases in frame from base 1. CDR1 and CDR2, per the germline V gene, are MGHRA and YSYEKL.

This TCR came from a man aged 35-49 years with primary liver carcinoma and hepatitis B virus infection. Sequencing was carried out using peripheral blood. The rearrangement joined TRBV4-1 to TRBJ2-7, with 7 bases matching TRBD1. The CDR3 corresponds to CASSQAPRGWEKYF. The DNA sequence follows: TGCGCCAGCAGCCAAGCGCCCAGGGGGTGGGAGAAGTACTTC.